The 21 T cell receptor beta chains reported below all come from one sample, sequenced in a study of metastatic and nonmetastatic thyroid tumors. TCRdb reprocessed the PCR reads via MiXCR. The data contain 35,000 to 55,000 clones, under 4% of them singletons. All patients were untreated before thyroid surgery. Sequencing was carried out using blood. These receptors originate from a female donor with papillary thyroid cancer or a benign thyroid nodule (not recorded which). Some clones in this sample may be carry-over from other donors' samples.

J is TRBJ2-7 and V is TRBV24-1, with a possible D match to TRBD2 (5 bases). Trimming removed 4 bases at V and 4 bases at J, with 13 bases between. This CDR3 is built from 14 residues. CDR1 and CDR2 from the germline V gene are KGHDR and SFDVKD. CDR3 protein: CATSETGNGYEQYF. In DNA, the CDR3 is TGTGCCACCAGTGAGACGGGAAACGGGTACGAGCAGTACTTC.

This clone was found many times. The chain carries TRBV19 and TRBJ1-1; TRBD1 agrees at 7 bases. The V gene end was trimmed by 6 bases and the J gene end by 5 bases; junction bases not matched to a gene: 6. This CDR3 region has 13 residues. The germline gives CDR1 LNHDA, CDR2 SQIVND (reference sequence). CDR3 residues: CASSRQGGTEAFF. The CDR3 region has the DNA TGTGCCAGTAGCAGACAGGGAGGGACTGAAGCTTTCTTT.

This clone was counted only a few times. The rearrangement links TRBV28 to TRBJ2-7; D possibly matches TRBD1 or TRBD2 (5 bases each). This CDR3 spans 13 amino acids. V was pared by 7 bases and J by 5 bases, with 15 bases between. The germline V gene encodes CDR1 MDHEN and CDR2 SYDVKM. The CDR3 is CASTVQGVDEQYF. DNA for the CDR3: TGTGCCAGCACAGTCCAGGGAGTCGACGAGCAGTACTTC.

This clone was seen repeatedly, ten times or more. The V and J genes are TRBV24-1 and TRBJ1-1, with 10 positions matching TRBD1. V shed 3 bases and J 5 bases; nucleotides not matched to a gene: 11. The V gene's germline CDR1 is KGHDR and CDR2 SFDVKD. The CDR3 extends over 17 amino acids. CDR3 protein: CATSDGGTGAQVTEAFF. The CDR3, as DNA: TGTGCCACCAGTGATGGAGGGACAGGGGCCCAGGTAACTGAAGCTTTCTTT.

This clone was seen at least ten times. One end of the junction is discordant with germline, which a read error may explain. The chain carries TRBV27 and TRBJ2-1, with unresolved D. There are 11 residues in the CDR3. Per the germline V gene, CDR1 is MNHEY and CDR2 is SMNVEV (reference sequence). CDR3 protein: CASSWVGEQLF. As DNA, the CDR3 is TGTGCCAGCAGTTGGGTAGGTGAGCAGCTCTTC.

This clone appeared a few times. The junction departs from the called germline gene at one end, perhaps through a read error. The chain has TRBV30 and TRBJ1-3, with a tentative D call TRBD1 (5 bases). The CDR3 length is 15 residues. From germline, CDR1 is GTSNPN and CDR2 SVGIG (reference sequence). For the CDR3, the DNA is TGTGCCTGGAGTATAGGGGAGAGCTCTGGAAACACCGTATATTTT. It encodes CAWSIGESSGNTVYF. The entire variable domain, with the rest obtained from reference TRBV30 and TRBJ1-3, is as follows: SQTIHQWPATLVQPVGSPLSLECTVEGTSNPNLYWYRQAAGRGLQLLFYSVGIGQISSEVPQNLSASRPQDRQFILSSKKLLLSDSGFYLCAWSIGESSGNTVYFGEGSWLTVV.

The chain has TRBV20-1 and TRBJ2-7; D perhaps matches TRBD1 (5 bases). CDR1 and CDR2 (germline): DFQATT, SNEGSKA (reference sequence). Trimming shortened V by 5 bases and J by 6 bases, and 17 bases separated the two germline ends. The CDR3 has 13 residues. The CDR3 sequence is CSAESSGRGEQYF. CDR3 nucleotide sequence: TGCAGTGCTGAGAGTTCAGGGCGCGGCGAGCAGTACTTC.

The chain employs TRBV5-1 and TRBJ2-2; 8 bases match TRBD1. Germline V CDR1 and CDR2: SGHRS, YFSETQ. The CDR3 runs to 17 residues. Trimming cost V 4 bases and J 4 bases; bases outside gene matches: 12. Here the CDR3 reads CASSQKVRTGPTGELFF. Here the CDR3 DNA reads TGCGCCAGCAGCCAAAAGGTGAGGACAGGGCCCACCGGGGAGCTGTTTTTT.

The CDR3 sequence is CALSKRQGNSPLHF. Here the CDR3 DNA reads TGTGCCTTGAGCAAGCGACAGGGGAATTCACCCCTCCACTTT. The chain uses TRBV30 and TRBJ1-6, with 8 nucleotides matching TRBD1. The CDR3 has 14 residues. The junction had 9 bases not matched to a gene; V was cut back by 7 bases and J by 7 bases. Per germline, CDR1 GTSNPN and CDR2 SVGIG (reference sequence).

This clone was observed a few times. The CDR3 DNA reads as TGTGCCAGCAGTTTGCGGACTGGGTATAATTCACCCCTCCACTTT. Its translation is CASSLRTGYNSPLHF. The genes are TRBV12-3 or TRBV12-4 and TRBJ1-6, with unresolved D. The CDR3 extends over 15 amino acids. Between the trimmed V and J ends, which lost 3 bases and 4 bases, there was a span of 10 bases.

This chain uses TRBV6-5 with TRBJ1-5; D possibly corresponds to TRBD1 (6 bases). The CDR3 has 15 amino acids. The germline V and J ends were trimmed by 2 bases and 6 bases, with 14 bases remaining between them. Per the germline V gene, CDR1 is MNHEY and CDR2 is SVGAGI. This chain's CDR3 is CASSYPTGYSQPQHF. In DNA, the CDR3 is TGTGCCAGCAGTTACCCTACAGGGTACAGTCAGCCCCAGCATTTT.

At least ten counts were recorded for this clone. V and J are TRBV19 and TRBJ1-1; the D gene is possibly TRBD1 (5 bases). V lost 9 bases and J 3 bases, leaving 14 bases between the germline ends. Germline-derived CDR1 and CDR2 are LNHDA and SQIVND (reference sequence). The CDR3 is made up of 13 amino acids. Written as DNA, the CDR3 is TGTGCCAGCAGAACAGGTTTTGACACTGAAGCTTTCTTT. Translation gives CASRTGFDTEAFF.

This clone showed up many times. V gene TRBV28 combines with J gene TRBJ2-1; no definite D call. This CDR3 is built from 17 residues. Trimming took 6 bases from V and 1 from J, leaving 19 bases between them. Looked up from germline, CDR1 is MDHEN and CDR2 is SYDVKM. In DNA form, the CDR3 reads TGTGCCAGCAGCCCCTCGGCGGTGTTATTATCCTACAATGAGCAGTTCTTC. Amino acid sequence: CASSPSAVLLSYNEQFF. Together with reference TRBV28 and TRBJ2-1, the CDR3 gives the full variable domain: DVKVTQSSRYLVKRTGEKVFLECVQDMDHENMFWYRQDPGLGLRLIYFSYDVKMKEKGDIPEGYSVSREKKERFSLILESASTNQTSMYLCASSPSAVLLSYNEQFFGPGTRLTVL.

The chain uses TRBV20-1 and TRBJ2-3; either TRBD1 or TRBD2 may fit D (6 bases each). CDR1 is DFQATT, CDR2 SNEGSKA, per germline (reference sequence). V was shortened by 1 base and J by 6 bases, with 8 bases between the two germline ends. The CDR3 has 12 residues. The CDR3 loop is CSARVGGDTQYF. The CDR3 nucleotides read TGCAGTGCTAGAGTAGGGGGGGATACGCAGTATTTT.

This clone was counted ten times or more. The V and J genes are TRBV18 and TRBJ2-5; D unresolved. The CDR3 is made up of 14 amino acids. V gave up 0 bases and J gave up 3 bases, with 8 bases separating them. The germline gives CDR1 KGHSH, CDR2 LQKENI. The CDR3 DNA reads as TGTGCCAGCTCACCACCGAGTTCGGAAGAGACCCAGTACTTC. Translated: CASSPPSSEETQYF.

This clone was counted at least ten times. This chain joins TRBV20-1 and TRBJ2-3; no clear D. The length of the CDR3 is 12 residues. Trimming took 4 bases from V and 3 from J, leaving 8 bases between them. Germline CDR1 reads DFQATT; CDR2 reads SNEGSKA (reference sequence). For the CDR3, the DNA is TGCAGTGCTACAGGAAATACAGATACGCAGTATTTT. Translation gives CSATGNTDTQYF.

The gene calls are TRBV28 and TRBJ2-7, with 8 bases aligning to TRBD2. From germline, CDR1 is MDHEN and CDR2 SYDVKM. V lost 6 bases and J lost 5; bases outside the gene matches: 6. The CDR3 spans 13 residues. CDR3 region: CASRPGGVNEQYF. The DNA of the CDR3 is TGTGCCAGCAGACCCGGGGGGGTCAACGAGCAGTACTTC.

This clone was observed many times. The chain combines TRBV5-6 with TRBJ2-3; 10 bases fit TRBD2. Germline CDR1 and CDR2: SGHDT and YYEEEE. CDR3 length equals 16 residues. V was clipped by 0 bases and J by 1 base; unmatched bases: 2. CDR3 loop: CASSLALAGGTDTQYF. DNA for the CDR3: TGTGCCAGCAGCTTGGCCCTAGCGGGAGGCACAGATACGCAGTATTTT.

This clone is labeled as medium-sized. The V call is TRBV11-2, the J call TRBJ1-2; D is perhaps TRBD1 (5 bases). The CDR3 is 12 residues long. Germline assignment: CDR1 SGHAT and CDR2 FQNNGV. Trimming took 5 bases from V and 6 from J, leaving 10 bases between them. The CDR3 coding sequence is TGTGCCAGCAGCAGGGGAATGGATGGCTACACCTTC. Amino acids: CASSRGMDGYTF.

This clone was recorded at least ten times. J is TRBJ1-5 and V is TRBV10-3; D is ambiguous. CDR1 ENHRY and CDR2 SYGVKD come from the germline V gene. Trimming removed 8 bases from V and 4 bases from J, with 18 bases in between. The CDR3 is 15 amino acids. This CDR3 is CAIGRNSEPNQPQHF. Here the CDR3 DNA reads TGTGCCATCGGGAGGAACAGCGAGCCGAATCAGCCCCAGCATTTT.

This clone came up many times. This chain links TRBV12-3 or TRBV12-4 with TRBJ2-5, with a tentative D call TRBD2 (5 bases). The CDR3 spans 13 residues. With 4 bases removed from V and 1 base from J, the gap between germline ends came to 7 bases. Here the CDR3 DNA reads TGTGCCAGCAGTTCCGGACTCCAAGAGACCCAGTACTTC. Its protein product is CASSSGLQETQYF.